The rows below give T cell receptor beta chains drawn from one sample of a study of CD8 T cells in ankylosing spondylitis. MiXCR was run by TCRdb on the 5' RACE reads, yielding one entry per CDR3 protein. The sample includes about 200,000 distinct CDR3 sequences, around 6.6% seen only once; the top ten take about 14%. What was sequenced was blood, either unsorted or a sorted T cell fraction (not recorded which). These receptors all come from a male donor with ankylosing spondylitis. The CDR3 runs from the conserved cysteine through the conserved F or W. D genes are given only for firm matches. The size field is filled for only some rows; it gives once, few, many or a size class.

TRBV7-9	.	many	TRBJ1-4	TGTGCCAGCAGACCCTCGCCTGGTGAAAAACTGTTTTTT	CASRPSPGEKLFF
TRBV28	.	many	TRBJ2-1	TGTGCCAGCAGTTTTAGGAGCTCCTACAATGAGCAGTTCTTC	CASSFRSSYNEQFF
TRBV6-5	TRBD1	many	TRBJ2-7	TGTGCCAGCAGTTCAACGGGGCAGGGGGCTGGGAACGAGCAGTACTTC	CASSSTGQGAGNEQYF
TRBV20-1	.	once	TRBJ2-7	TGCAGTGCTAGTTCTCCCAGGAGCTACGAGCAGTACTTC	CSASSPRSYEQYF
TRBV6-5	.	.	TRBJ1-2	TGTGCCAGCAGTTACTCGGGGGCCGGTGGCTACACCTTC	CASSYSGAGGYTF
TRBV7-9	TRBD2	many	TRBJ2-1	TGTGCCAGCAGCTCGACTCTAGCGGGAAGCTCCTACAATGAGCAGTTCTTC	CASSSTLAGSSYNEQFF
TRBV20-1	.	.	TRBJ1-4	TGCAGGATACAAGCAACTAATGAAAAACTGTTTTTT	CRIQATNEKLFF
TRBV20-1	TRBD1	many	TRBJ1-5	TGCAGTGCCGGGCAGGGGGCGATCAATCAGCCCCAGCATTTT	CSAGQGAINQPQHF
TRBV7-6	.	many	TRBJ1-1	TGTGCCAGCGCGGACTCGAACACTGAAGCTTTCTTT	CASADSNTEAFF
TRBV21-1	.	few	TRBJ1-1	TGTGCCAGCAGCAACGAAGGGAAGAGAGCTTTCTTT	CASSNEGKRAFF
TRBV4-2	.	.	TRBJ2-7	TGTGCCAGCAGCCAAGATACGGCTAGCCGGGCCTACGAGCAGTACTTC	CASSQDTASRAYEQYF
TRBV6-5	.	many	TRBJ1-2	TGTGCCAGCAGTTATTCCGGAGGACCCTCTTATGGCTACACCTTC	CASSYSGGPSYGYTF
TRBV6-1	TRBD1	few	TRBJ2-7	TGTGCCAGCAGTGGGGGACAGGGTGGCTCCTACGAGCAGTACTTC	CASSGGQGGSYEQYF
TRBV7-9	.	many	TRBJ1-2	TGTGCCAGCAGCGCATACAGGGATGGCTACACCTTC	CASSAYRDGYTF
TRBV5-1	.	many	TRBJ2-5	TGCGCCAGCAGCTCCGGGACACTTCAAGAGACCCAGTACTTC	CASSSGTLQETQYF
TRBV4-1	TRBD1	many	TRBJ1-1	TGCGCCAGCAGCCAAGGACCCGGGACAGGAATCCGGAGCACTGAAGCTTTCTTT	CASSQGPGTGIRSTEAFF
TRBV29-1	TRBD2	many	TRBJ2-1	TGCAGCGTAGAAGGTGGACTAGCGGTTGACAATGAGCAGTTCTTC	CSVEGGLAVDNEQFF
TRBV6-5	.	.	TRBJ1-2	TGTGCCAGCAGCAAACAAGGCCATGGCTACACCTTC	CASSKQGHGYTF
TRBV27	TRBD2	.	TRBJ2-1	TGTGCCGCGAGGATAGCGGGGTTGGGGAATGAGCAGTTCTTC	CAARIAGLGNEQFF
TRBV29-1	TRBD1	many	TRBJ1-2	TGCAGCGTTGTTGAATATGGGGACAGAGAACCCACTAACTATGGCTACACCTTC	CSVVEYGDREPTNYGYTF
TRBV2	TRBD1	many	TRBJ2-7	TGTGCCAGCAGTGACGGGACAGGGCCCTACGAGCAGTACTTC	CASSDGTGPYEQYF
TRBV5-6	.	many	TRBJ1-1	TGTGCCAGCAGCTTGGGACGTCGGGGGGCCTTCATGAACACTGAAGCTTTCTTT	CASSLGRRGAFMNTEAFF